The entry below describes one TCR beta chain. This sample is part of a study of blood T cell repertoires in COVID-19. Germline loops: CDR1 MNHEY, CDR2 SMNVEV (reference sequence). The CDR3 runs to 15 residues. Trimming cost V 5 bases and J 4 bases; bases outside gene matches: 7. As originally analysed: By means of reference gene primer amplification, nucleated cell counts were estimated. Produced via immunoSEQ multiplex PCR; TCRdb's table is partial and in-frame only. Clonal size and the V and J genes are those of that table, whereas D and trimming came from the DNA. The repertoire has approximately 90,000 clones, 70% to 90% of them found once; the top ten carry 6% to 9.5%.

Sequencing was done on a sample of peripheral blood. V is TRBV27 and J is TRBJ1-2, with 10 bases matching TRBD1. This receptor was taken from a human donor with acute or convalescent COVID-19. The donor label of this sample is uncertain. The CDR3 DNA follows: TGTGCCAGCAGTACCCGACAGGGGGCTGGCTATGGCTACACCTTC. Translating gives CASSTRQGAGYGYTF.